This T cell receptor beta chain was recorded in a study of shared clonotypes between healthy human individuals. The sample holds one count of this clone. Since the CDR3 does not end with the conserved phenylalanine or tryptophan, this likely comes from a read error. Because the CDR3's place on the DNA is in doubt, the DNA is left out and the CDR3 is given as listed by TCRdb. CDR1 and CDR2 from the germline V gene are MDHEN and SYDVKM. Both ends counted, the CDR3 spans 11 residues. As handled by the study authors: ImmunoSEQ supplied junction-only sequences lacking quality scores, so filtering was different. Measured with immunoSEQ multiplex PCR; TCRdb has only the in-frame clones, and not every one. The V and J calls and clone size come from that table; D and trimming were worked out from the DNA. In the table there are 2 million to 2.5 million clones, around 92% of which are singletons.

The sequenced sample consisted of naive CD4+ T cells from PBMCs. The subset denotes: CD45RA+ positively selected. This sequence originates from a man aged 18 to 35 in good health. Some clones in this sample may be carry-over from other donors' samples. This rearrangement joins TRBV28 to TRBJ2-7; the table calls TRBD1, which could not be checked here. The CDR3 loop reads CASSSQGADFI.